This TCR beta chain came from a study of blood T cell repertoires in COVID-19. Assay: immunoSEQ multiplex PCR; the TCRdb copy retains only in-frame clones and omits some. The table includes hundreds of thousands of clones, approximately 83% detected once. The germline V gene has CDR1 SNHLY and CDR2 FYNNEI. Trimming at V came to 8 bases and at J to 7 bases, leaving 5 bases not matched to a gene. The CDR3 contains 12 residues. Each exposed participant met a COVID-19 case in the 2 weeks preceding study entry. The receptor's source is a woman aged 35 to 49 who had been exposed to COVID-19. The sample comprised PBMCs or T cells enriched from blood (not recorded which). This chain joins TRBV2 and TRBJ2-5; 9 positions match TRBD1. The CDR3 sequence is CASEGTGLTQYF. CDR3 nucleotides: TGTGCCAGCGAAGGGACAGGGTTGACCCAGTACTTC.